This TCR beta chain is from a study of T cell responses to AZD1222 COVID-19 vaccine (dated by TCRdb to the early 2020s). Context from the whole study: A total of over 230 trial participants underwent TCR sequencing, of whom around 210 had received two doses of AZD1222 and around 26 had received two doses of the MenACWY control vaccine. Enrollment into the trials was organized by age into subgroups of 18-55, 56-69 and 70-plus years, and those subgroups contained roughly 140, 27 and 60 TCR-sequenced participants, respectively. The full study reports these points: Epitopes outside the regions mutated in the B.1.351 and B.1.1.7 variants were reportedly recognized by nearly half of the unique spike-specific TCRs. Spike-specific TCR breadth and depth rose significantly after two AZD1222 doses compared with day 0 and with MenACWY recipients. Vaccine-associated CD4 TCRs spanned the whole spike protein, with dominant responses in regions 160-218 and 743-854. In the small 56-69-year group, the increase in depth fell short of significance, most likely because of low power. Conclusions about previously exposed vaccinees were limited because only six AZD1222 recipients were SARS-CoV-2 seropositive at baseline. Because no day 14 peak-response samples were available, the repertoires could be characterized only after the peak T cell response. Participants were mostly white British and included more females than males, and it was suggested by the authors that clonal diversity may have been underestimated.

The CDR3 regions of human TCRbeta chains were analyzed by immunosequencing. In the authors' own workflow: TCRs in the repertoires were compared against a reference library of SARS-CoV-2-specific TCRs that had been generated with the MIRA antigen-specificity platform. Breadth was defined as the fraction of unique TCRs that were SARS-CoV-2-associated. Depth was defined as the fraction of total T cells that were SARS-CoV-2-associated. Using the MIRA data, every spike-specific TCR was mapped to the spike region that the TCR reacted to and assigned to either a CD4 or a CD8 class. Log10-transformed breadth and depth values were compared by one-way ANOVA with Sidak's multiple comparisons tests. What TCRdb holds here is the immuneACCESS table cut down to in-frame rearrangements. Part of the clones is not present; checked against another copy, under half of the missing clones reflect an unresolved V gene, and the others are unexplained. Clone size and the V and J calls come from that table; the DNA yielded D and trimming. The sample table holds around 140,000 clones, of which 90% to 95% were seen once. The ten biggest clones cover 0.75% to 1% of the sample.

The germline V gene sets CDR1 to KGHSH and CDR2 to LQKENI. The CDR3 covers 15 residues, taking in both the cysteine and the phenylalanine. Left in the record is the CDR3 DNA by itself, 45 bases read in frame from the first base. At the junction V is shortened by 5 bases and J by 0 bases; bases outside the gene matches: 4. The sample's time point label, in plain terms: baseline before first vaccination. This specimen's treatment or condition label, interpreted: meningococcal conjugate vaccine given as trial control. Samples from vaccinated people were obtained from the UK trials COV001 and COV002, which included a single-blind randomized controlled phase 2/3 trial of AZD1222 (ChAdOx1 nCoV-19) in healthy adults. Trial participant PBMC samples were collected at day 0 and day 28 after the second dose for TCRbeta chain sequencing. Worth noting for this clone: The antigen it binds to is not known. The sample holds no much larger clone one base away, and base qualities are not on file.

Recombination linked TRBV18 to TRBJ2-3; the junction holds 8 bases that match TRBD2. This specimen consisted of peripheral blood, obtained on day 0 of MenACWY control vaccination. The receptor was isolated from an adult in good health. Here the CDR3 is given as CASSSTSGSTDTQYF. At the DNA level, the sequence is TGTGCCAGCTCATCTACTAGCGGCAGCACAGATACGCAGTATTTT.